A selection of T cell receptor beta chains follows, all from one sample in a study of control samples from healthy donors and cancer patients. The protocol was immunoSEQ multiplex PCR, while the TCRdb copy is restricted to in-frame clones and leaves out a portion. This sample yields under 200,000 clones, of which more than 85% are seen a single time; 0.68% belongs to the top ten. Sequencing was done on a sample of blood. Receptors originate from a woman in her thirties in good health. CDR3s include the opening cysteine and the closing phenylalanine or tryptophan. D genes are given only for firm matches. The size entry is marked missing in some rows and otherwise reads once, few, many or a size class.

>TRBJ1-5|TRBV5-5|NA|TRBD1
CASSAGTENQPQHF
TGTGCCAGCAGCGCTGGGACAGAAAATCAGCCCCAGCATTTT
>TRBJ2-7|TRBV7-2|NA|NA
CASSLGATYEQYF
TGTGCCAGCAGCTTAGGAGCGACCTACGAGCAGTACTTC
>TRBJ2-2|TRBV7-8|once|TRBD1
CASSMRTGGPTTNTGELFF
TGTGCCAGCAGCATGAGGACAGGGGGCCCTACCACGAACACCGGGGAGCTGTTTTTT
>TRBJ2-5|TRBV20-1|NA|TRBD1
CSASGDRGQETQYF
TGCAGTGCTAGTGGGGACAGGGGACAAGAGACCCAGTACTTC
>TRBJ2-2|TRBV27|NA|NA
CASSLTGRGTGELFF
TGTGCCAGCAGTTTGACAGGACGGGGCACCGGGGAGCTGTTTTTT
>TRBJ2-1|TRBV7-7|NA|NA
CASSLGTGLDEQFF
TGTGCTAGCAGCTTAGGAACAGGGTTGGATGAGCAGTTCTTC
>TRBJ1-5|TRBV28|NA|NA
CASSLALRGVRPQHF
TGTGCCAGCAGTTTAGCTCTTAGAGGGGTTCGGCCCCAGCATTTT
>TRBJ2-7|TRBV7-2|NA|NA
CASSLARTGEQYF
TGTGCCAGCAGCTTAGCGCGGACCGGGGAGCAGTACTTC
>TRBJ1-6|TRBV27|NA|TRBD1
CASSDRGTPSPLHF
TGTGCCAGCAGTGACAGGGGAACCCCTTCACCCCTCCACTTT
>TRBJ1-6|TRBV30|NA|NA
CAWSVVTGNSPLHF
TGTGCCTGGAGTGTAGTGACAGGAAATTCACCCCTCCACTTT